This TCR beta chain stems from a study of identifying expanded T cells in peripheral blood. Findings and caveats of the study: About 1.2 clones differed between technical replicates, versus 16.4 and 19 over time. Variance in clone template counts between roughly 2-week samples significantly increased with total template count across all healthy donors.

Assay used: immunoSEQ multiplex PCR; TCRdb lists only in-frame clones, some missing. The table includes around 70,000 clones, roughly 90% detected once. This CDR3 comprises 16 residues. V lost 2 bases, J lost 2 bases, and 15 bases lay in between. The germline V gene encodes CDR1 SGHVS and CDR2 FQNEAQ. As regards this clone: The antigen remains unidentified.

Collection occurred without any documented infections or immune events in donors. This chain joins TRBV7-8 and TRBJ2-5; weak D call: TRBD2 (6 bases). The TCR comes from a person aged 18-70 years in good health. Sequenced: blood. Here the CDR3 DNA reads TGTGCCAGCAGCTTACCCCGGATTCGGGGGCAAGAGACCCAGTACTTC. The encoded protein is CASSLPRIRGQETQYF.